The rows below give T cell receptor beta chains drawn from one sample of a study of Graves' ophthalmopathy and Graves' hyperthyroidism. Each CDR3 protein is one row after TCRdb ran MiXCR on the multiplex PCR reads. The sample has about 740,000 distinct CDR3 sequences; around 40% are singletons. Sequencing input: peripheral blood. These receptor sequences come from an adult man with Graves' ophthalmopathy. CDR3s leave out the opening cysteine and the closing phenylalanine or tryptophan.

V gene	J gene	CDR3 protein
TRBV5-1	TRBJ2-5	ASSLDAIKETQY
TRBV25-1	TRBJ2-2	ASRATSIPKNTGGLF
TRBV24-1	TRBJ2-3	ATSDPGFGTDTQY
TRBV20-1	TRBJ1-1	SAEGTGDEAF
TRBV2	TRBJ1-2	ASVERQGAGGYT
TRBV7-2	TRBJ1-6	ASSLRDSNSPLH
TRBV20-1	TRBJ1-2	SARGQGTGGYT
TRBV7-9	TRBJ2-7	ASSLVRGVHEQY
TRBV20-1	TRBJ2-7	SARIRLAGSYEQY
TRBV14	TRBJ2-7	ASSPRNNAYEQY
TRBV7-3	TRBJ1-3	ASSFTGTGRNTIY
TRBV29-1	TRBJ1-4	SQGWSNEKLF
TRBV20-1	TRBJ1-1	SAGASFRENTEAF
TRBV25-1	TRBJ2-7	ASSLYPDGSYEQY
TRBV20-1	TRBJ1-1	SARGTGGGDTEAF
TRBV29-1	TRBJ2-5	SVEGLGGGETQY
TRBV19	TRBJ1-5	ASSPLQVPNNQPQH
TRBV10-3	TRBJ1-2	AISESGSNYGYT
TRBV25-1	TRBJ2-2	ASSYSGGPGELF
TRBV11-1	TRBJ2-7	ASSLELGLAGGETYEQY
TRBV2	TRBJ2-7	ASSPQMDTEQY
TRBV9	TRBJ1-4	ASSPRGHGNEKLF
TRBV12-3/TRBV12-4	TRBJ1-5	ASTLGGNQPQH
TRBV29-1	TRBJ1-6	SVVTGYGSPLH
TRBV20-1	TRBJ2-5	SARIPGQGLAVVQY
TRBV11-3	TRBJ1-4	ASSLNGQGGEKLF
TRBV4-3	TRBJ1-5	ASRRLDQPREPQH
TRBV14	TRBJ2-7	ASSPRPGRNEQY
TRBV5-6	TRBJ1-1	ASSLGQGEILGAF
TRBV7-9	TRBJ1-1	ASSPKTRTASLK
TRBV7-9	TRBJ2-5	ASSAQGETQY
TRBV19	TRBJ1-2	ASSAGQRDGYT
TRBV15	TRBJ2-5	ATSRDRAQETQY
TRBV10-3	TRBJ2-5	AISEGVVASEETQY
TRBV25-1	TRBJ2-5	ASSVTTGQETQY
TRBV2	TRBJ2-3	ASSPPGRGTQY
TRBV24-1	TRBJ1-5	ASSSKPGHGQQPQH
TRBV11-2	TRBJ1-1	ASKLGGANTEAF
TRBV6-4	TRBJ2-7	ASSYRDTAYEQY
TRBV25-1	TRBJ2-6	ASSRSGANVLT
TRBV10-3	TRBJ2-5	AISGQGQWETQY
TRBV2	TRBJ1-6	ASSLRVGQGARSPLH
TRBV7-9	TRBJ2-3	ASSDSGTWDTQY
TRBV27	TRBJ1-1	ASSLSRARNTEAF
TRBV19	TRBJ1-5	ASSSQGSGRNYEH
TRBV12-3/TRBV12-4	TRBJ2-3	ASGLGTGSTDTQY
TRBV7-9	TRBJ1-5	ASSKSRVTNQPQH
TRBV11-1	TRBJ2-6	ASSPVLSGANVLT
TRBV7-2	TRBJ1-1	ASHYETGVDTEAF
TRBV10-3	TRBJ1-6	AIGRQGQSYNSPLH
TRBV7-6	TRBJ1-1	ASSPIQTGTEAF
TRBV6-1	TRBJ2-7	ASSKASSYEQY
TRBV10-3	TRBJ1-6	AISGDRGPSPLH
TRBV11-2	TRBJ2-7	ASSSAGTGYYEQY
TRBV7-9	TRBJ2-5	ASSDGAETQY